This TCR beta chain was captured in a study of CD8 T cells in ankylosing spondylitis. The V and J ends lost 6 bases and 7 bases, in that order; junction bases with no gene match: 8. The CDR3 is 14 residues long. This clonotype was picked up a small number of times. What it binds is unknown. Quantitative molecular-barcoded 5'-RACE generated the TCR beta libraries. TCRdb itself ran the 5' RACE reads through MiXCR, one entry per CDR3 protein. The sample lists about 250,000 distinct CDR3 sequences; over 30% were seen once. Study findings and constraints: Made up of eight highly homologous variants, a TCR beta motif appeared characteristic of ankylosing spondylitis blood. The clones that were linked to disease were reported to be significantly enriched in matched synovial fluid samples from ankylosing spondylitis patients.

Sequenced sample: blood, either unsorted or a sorted T cell fraction (not recorded which). This sequence was found in a male donor with ankylosing spondylitis or in good health (not recorded which). This chain uses TRBV12-3 or TRBV12-4 with TRBJ1-5; TRBD1 matches 8 bases. CDR3 protein: CASSRGQGGQPQHF. CDR3 coding DNA: TGTGCCAGCAGCCGAGGACAGGGAGGCCAGCCCCAGCATTTT.